Following are 24 T cell receptor beta chains from one sample sequenced in a study of blood T cell repertoires in COVID-19 (dated by TCRdb to about 2020). Library preparation employed the immunoSEQ multiplex PCR assay. TCRdb carries this immuneACCESS record with in-frame sequences only. Its versions omit some clonotypes, under half of them owing to an unresolved V gene in the studies checked, with the rest unexplained. The sample includes about 190,000 clones, with about 85% observed a single time. The ten largest clones represent about 4.9% of the sample. What was sequenced was peripheral blood. These receptors originate from a woman older than 75 with acute or convalescent COVID-19.

The V and J genes are TRBV12-3 or TRBV12-4 and TRBJ1-1; unclear D gene. CDR3 size: 13 residues. Trimming left V 5 bases short and J 3 bases short, with 10 bases between. CDR3 amino acids: CASSLNQDTEAFF. The CDR3 region has the DNA TGTGCCAGCAGTCTGAATCAGGACACTGAAGCTTTCTTT.

This clone appeared a few times. J is TRBJ1-4 and V is TRBV5-1; 8 bases are shared with TRBD1. CDR3 length: 15 residues. The V and J ends lost 3 bases and 8 bases, in that order; junction bases with no gene match: 9. CDR1 and CDR2 (germline): SGHRS, YFSETQ. The CDR3 loop is CASSSEDRAGEKLFF. CDR3 nucleotide sequence: TGCGCCAGCAGCTCCGAGGACAGGGCAGGAGAAAAACTGTTTTTT.

The rearrangement joins TRBV7-2 to TRBJ2-2; 10 bases are a match to TRBD1. The J segment lost 5 bases and the V segment lost 3 bases, leaving 3 bases of the junction unmatched. Per germline, CDR1 SGHTA and CDR2 FQGNSA. CDR3 size: 15 residues. Here the CDR3 DNA reads TGTGCCAGCAGCTTCCGGACAGGGGGAACCGGGGAGCTGTTTTTT. It translates to CASSFRTGGTGELFF. Together with reference TRBV7-2 and TRBJ2-2, the CDR3 gives the full variable domain: GAGVSQSPSNKVTEKGKDVELRCDPISGHTALYWYRQSLGQGLEFLIYFQGNSAPDKSGLPSDRFSAERTGGSVSTLTIQRTQQEDSAVYLCASSFRTGGTGELFFGEGSRLTVL.

CDR3 region: CASRIPGQQNTGELFF. The CDR3, as DNA: TGCGCCAGCAGGATCCCGGGACAACAGAACACCGGGGAGCTGTTTTTT. The rearrangement links TRBV5-1 to TRBJ2-2; maybe TRBD1 (6 bases). The CDR3 loop spans 16 amino acids. Germline values: CDR1 SGHRS, CDR2 YFSETQ. V was cut by 5 bases and J by 1 base, with 15 bases left in between.

V usage is TRBV7-2 and J usage is TRBJ2-3, with D unclear. The CDR3 consists of 13 residues. Germline-derived CDR1 and CDR2 are SGHTA and FQGNSA. V was trimmed by 2 bases and J by 3 bases, leaving 6 bases between them. This chain's CDR3 is CASSLLVTDTQYF. The CDR3 DNA reads as TGTGCCAGCAGCTTACTAGTGACAGATACGCAGTATTTT.

This clone was recorded only once. The chain has TRBV27 and TRBJ1-1; D not resolved. There are 11 residues in the CDR3. The V gene's germline CDR1 is MNHEY and CDR2 SMNVEV (reference sequence). V was cut by 8 bases and J by 7 bases, with 11 bases left in between. CDR3 sequence reads: CASYFRSEAFF. CDR3 DNA: TGTGCCAGCTATTTCCGGAGTGAAGCTTTCTTT.

J is TRBJ1-1 and V is TRBV30; D remains unclear. Between the trimmed V and J ends, which lost 3 bases and 2 bases, there was a span of 16 bases. The CDR3 has 15 amino acids. Per germline, CDR1 GTSNPN and CDR2 SVGIG (reference sequence). The CDR3 reads CAWSPRRTFNTEAFF. CDR3 bases: TGTGCCTGGAGCCCGAGAAGAACCTTTAACACTGAAGCTTTCTTT. The full variable domain, rest sourced from reference TRBV30 and TRBJ1-1, is SQTIHQWPATLVQPVGSPLSLECTVEGTSNPNLYWYRQAAGRGLQLLFYSVGIGQISSEVPQNLSASRPQDRQFILSSKKLLLSDSGFYLCAWSPRRTFNTEAFFGQGTRLTVV.

This clone was found once. The chain employs TRBV18 and TRBJ2-1; tentatively, D is TRBD1 (6 bases). CDR1 and CDR2 (germline): KGHSH, LQKENI. V was pared by 1 base and J by 0 bases, with 19 bases between. The CDR3 extends over 19 amino acids. CDR3: CASSPQGQSSLGSYNEQFF. Here the CDR3 DNA reads TGTGCCAGCTCACCACAAGGACAGTCTAGTTTGGGCTCCTACAATGAGCAGTTCTTC.

Only one count was recorded for this clone. V usage is TRBV28 and J usage is TRBJ1-5; 8 bases are shared with TRBD1. The CDR3 loop spans 15 amino acids. V lost 5 bases to trimming and J lost 4 bases; unmatched junction nucleotides: 7. Looked up from germline, CDR1 is MDHEN and CDR2 is SYDVKM. The CDR3 DNA sequence: TGTGCCAGCAGTCTAACACAGGGGGTTAATCAGCCCCAGCATTTT. Its protein is CASSLTQGVNQPQHF.

V is TRBV3-1 (or the pseudogene TRBV3-2) and J is TRBJ1-2; D gene ambiguous. Germline loops: CDR1 LGHDT, CDR2 YNNKEL (reference sequence). The CDR3 runs 13 residues. V lost 4 bases, J lost 4 bases, and 10 bases lay in between. CDR3 protein: CASSLEAGYGYTF. The CDR3 coding sequence is TGTGCCAGCAGCCTTGAGGCCGGCTATGGCTACACCTTC.

The V and J genes are TRBV5-1 and TRBJ2-5; D is possibly TRBD1 (6 bases). The V end was cut by 3 bases, the J end by 0 bases, with 12 bases between. Germline loops: CDR1 SGHRS, CDR2 YFSETQ. This CDR3 region has 15 residues. CDR3 DNA sequence: TGCGCCAGCAGCTCGTCAGGGGTGAACCAAGAGACCCAGTACTTC. Protein product: CASSSSGVNQETQYF.

On this clone itself: At one boundary the junction diverges from the germline segment, which might be a read error. This chain connects TRBV6-4 to TRBJ1-1, with 7 positions matching TRBD1. The length of the CDR3 is 15 residues. CDR1 MRHNA and CDR2 SNTAGT come from the germline V gene. CDR3 residues: CASSPRGQANSEAFF. The DNA for the CDR3 is TGTGCCAGCAGCCCTAGGGGGCAAGCGAACTCTGAAGCTTTCTTT.

The gene calls are TRBV6-2 or TRBV6-3 and TRBJ2-7, with a possible D match to TRBD1 (6 bases). This CDR3 has 21 residues. Trimming removed 2 bases at V and 1 base at J, with 30 bases between. Germline CDR1 MNHEY, CDR2 SVGEGT. DNA of the CDR3: TGTGCCAGCAGTTACCACTTTTCTCGGACAGAGCCGATCCCTCTTTCCTACGAGCAGTACTTC. Its protein product is CASSYHFSRTEPIPLSYEQYF.

The rearrangement uses TRBV27 and TRBJ1-1; 7 bases match TRBD1. The ends lost 4 bases at V and 5 bases at J; junction bases unmatched: 4. The CDR3 loop spans 13 amino acids. Germline V CDR1 and CDR2: MNHEY, SMNVEV (reference sequence). CDR3: CASSYRGYTEAFF. In DNA, the CDR3 is TGTGCCAGCAGTTACAGGGGATATACTGAAGCTTTCTTT.

The chain carries TRBV7-9 and TRBJ2-1, with 13 bases matching TRBD2. With V trimmed by 5 bases and J by 4 bases, 5 bases remained unmatched. Germline loops: CDR1 SEHNR, CDR2 FQNEAQ (reference sequence). The CDR3 contains 16 residues. CDR3 bases: TGTGCCAGCAGCCAAGGACTAGCGGGAGATTACAATGAGCAGTTCTTC. Translated: CASSQGLAGDYNEQFF.

V gene TRBV6-5 combines with J gene TRBJ2-7; the match to TRBD1 covers 7 bases. The germline V gene has CDR1 MNHEY and CDR2 SVGAGI. This CDR3 comprises 12 residues. V was pared by 4 bases and J by 5 bases, with 2 bases of the junction left unmatched. CDR3 residues: CASSLTGNEQYF. The CDR3 coding sequence is TGTGCCAGCAGTTTGACAGGGAACGAGCAGTACTTC.

This chain connects TRBV9 to TRBJ2-3; D gene unclear. The V gene's germline CDR1 is SGDLS and CDR2 YYNGEE. This CDR3 comprises 11 residues. Trimming removed 2 bases from V and 6 bases from J, with 4 bases in between. For the CDR3, the DNA is TGTGCCAGCAGCGTCGGTGATACGCAGTATTTT. This gives the protein CASSVGDTQYF.

The V gene is TRBV7-9, the J gene TRBJ1-2, with unresolved D. Germline lookup yields CDR1 SEHNR and CDR2 FQNEAQ (reference sequence). The CDR3 runs 13 residues. The ends were cut back, 1 base at V and 6 bases at J, with 9 bases in the middle. CDR3 region: CASSLVFGDGYTF. DNA for the CDR3: TGTGCCAGCAGCTTAGTCTTCGGGGATGGCTACACCTTC.

This clone was seen only once. The rearrangement uses TRBV14 and TRBJ2-2; 14 nucleotides line up with TRBD2. The junction had 2 bases not matched to a gene; V was cut back by 1 base and J by 1 base. CDR3 length: 18 amino acids. Germline values: CDR1 SGHDN, CDR2 FVKESK. CDR3 protein: CASSQGLAGGLNTGELFF. The CDR3 DNA reads TGTGCCAGCAGCCAAGGACTAGCGGGAGGGCTGAACACCGGGGAGCTGTTTTTT.

A single count supports this clone. At the DNA level, this CDR3 is encoded by other sequences in the same sample as well. This chain connects TRBV6-6 to TRBJ1-1, with a possible D match to TRBD1 (5 bases). Looked up from germline, CDR1 is MNHNY and CDR2 is SVGAGI (reference sequence). The CDR3 consists of 14 residues. Deletions cut 2 bases from V and 0 bases from J, with 7 bases between. CDR3 coding DNA: TGTGCCAGCAGTTACAGGGGCTTGAACACTGAAGCTTTCTTT. It translates to CASSYRGLNTEAFF.

This sequence joins TRBV11-3 and TRBJ2-1; 8 bases match TRBD2. The germline V gene encodes CDR1 SGHNT and CDR2 YENEEA. This CDR3 has 18 residues. V gave up 0 bases and J gave up 6 bases; unmatched junction bases: 13. The DNA for the CDR3 is TGTGCCAGCAGCTTAGAGAGGGGCCGGCGGGAGGTATTCAATGAGCAGTTCTTC. Its protein product is CASSLERGRREVFNEQFF.

V and J are TRBV24-1 and TRBJ2-2; TRBD1 might be the D (5 bases). V lost 2 bases and J lost 7, with 7 bases in between. The CDR3 runs to 13 residues. CDR1 KGHDR and CDR2 SFDVKD come from the germline V gene. The CDR3 coding sequence is TGTGCCACCAGTGATTCAGGGATCGGGGAGCTGTTTTTT. Translation: CATSDSGIGELFF.

This chain connects TRBV10-3 to TRBJ1-4; the match to TRBD1 covers 9 bases. This CDR3 region has 14 residues. Trimming took 4 bases from V and 8 from J; bases not matched to a gene: 5. CDR1 is ENHRY and CDR2 is SYGVKD in the germline V gene. CDR3 amino acids: CAISATGGEEKLFF. CDR3 sequence (DNA): TGTGCCATCAGTGCGACAGGGGGAGAGGAAAAACTGTTTTTT.

The chain is built from TRBV7-2 and TRBJ1-2; D remains unclear. The V gene's germline CDR1 is SGHTA and CDR2 FQGNSA. V was shortened by 0 bases and J by 8 bases, with 10 bases between the two germline ends. The CDR3 extends over 13 amino acids. This CDR3 is CASSLAPLEGYTF. CDR3 DNA sequence: TGTGCCAGCAGCTTAGCCCCCCTTGAGGGCTACACCTTC.